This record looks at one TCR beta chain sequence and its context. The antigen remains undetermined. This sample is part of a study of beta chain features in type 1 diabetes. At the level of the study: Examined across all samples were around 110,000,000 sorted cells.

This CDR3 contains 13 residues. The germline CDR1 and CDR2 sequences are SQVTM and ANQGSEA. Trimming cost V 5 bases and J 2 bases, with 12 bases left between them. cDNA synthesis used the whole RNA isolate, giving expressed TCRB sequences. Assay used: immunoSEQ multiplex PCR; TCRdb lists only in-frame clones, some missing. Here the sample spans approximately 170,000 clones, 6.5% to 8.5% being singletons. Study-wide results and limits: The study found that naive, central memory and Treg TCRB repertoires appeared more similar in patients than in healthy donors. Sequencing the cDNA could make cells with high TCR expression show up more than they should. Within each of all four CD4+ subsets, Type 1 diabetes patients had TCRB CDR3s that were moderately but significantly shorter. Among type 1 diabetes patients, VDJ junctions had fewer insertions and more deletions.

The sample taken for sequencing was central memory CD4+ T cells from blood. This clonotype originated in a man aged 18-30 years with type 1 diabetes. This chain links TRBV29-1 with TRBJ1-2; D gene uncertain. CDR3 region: CSVSRGENYGYTF. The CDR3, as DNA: TGCAGCGTTAGTCGGGGAGAGAACTATGGCTACACCTTC.